This T cell receptor (beta chain) derives from a study of cytomegalovirus exposure and HLA in healthy donors. Donors came from a validation cohort of 90 to 150 subjects, distinct from the first 666-subject cohort. Libraries were prepared by immunoSEQ multiplex PCR; TCRdb keeps only in-frame clonotypes and omits some of them. The data hold approximately 160,000 clones, with about 89% observed a single time. The sequencing sample was made of PBMCs. The sequence was collected from a woman younger than 30 in good health and CMV-seropositive.

The CDR3: CASSDRRAIDQPQHF. The CDR3 nucleotides are TGTGCCAGCAGTGATCGGAGAGCAATTGATCAGCCCCAGCATTTT. This chain links TRBV2 with TRBJ1-5; D call uncertain. V dropped 3 bases and J dropped 5 bases, with 14 bases sitting between them. Germline assignment: CDR1 SNHLY and CDR2 FYNNEI. The CDR3 has 15 residues. Variable domain in full (rest from reference TRBV2 and TRBJ1-5): EPEVTQTPSHQVTQMGQEVILRCVPISNHLYFYWYRQILGQKVEFLVSFYNNEISEKSEIFDDQFSVERPDGSNFTLKIRSTKLEDSAMYFCASSDRRAIDQPQHFGDGTRLSIL.